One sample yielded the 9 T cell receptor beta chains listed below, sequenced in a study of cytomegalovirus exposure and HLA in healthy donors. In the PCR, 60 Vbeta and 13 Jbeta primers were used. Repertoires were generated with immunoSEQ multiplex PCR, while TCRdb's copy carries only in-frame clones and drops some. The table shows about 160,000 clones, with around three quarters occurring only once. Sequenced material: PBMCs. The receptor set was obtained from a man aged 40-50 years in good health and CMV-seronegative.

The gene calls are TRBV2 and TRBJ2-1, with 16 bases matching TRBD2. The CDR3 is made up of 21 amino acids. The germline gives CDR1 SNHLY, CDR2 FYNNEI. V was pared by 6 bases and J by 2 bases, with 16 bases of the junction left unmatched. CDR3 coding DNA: TGTGCCAGCAGAACAGGGGGGGGGACTAGCGGGAGGGGCCGGACCTACAATGAGCAGTTCTTC. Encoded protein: CASRTGGGTSGRGRTYNEQFF. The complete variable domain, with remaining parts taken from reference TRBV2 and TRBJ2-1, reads EPEVTQTPSHQVTQMGQEVILRCVPISNHLYFYWYRQILGQKVEFLVSFYNNEISEKSEIFDDQFSVERPDGSNFTLKIRSTKLEDSAMYFCASRTGGGTSGRGRTYNEQFFGPGTRLTVL.

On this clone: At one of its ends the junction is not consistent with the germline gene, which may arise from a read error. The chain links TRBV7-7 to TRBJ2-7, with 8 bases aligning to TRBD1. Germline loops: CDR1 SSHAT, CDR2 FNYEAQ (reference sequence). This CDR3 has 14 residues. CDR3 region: CASSPQTGAYEQYF. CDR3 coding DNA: TGTGCTAGCAGCCCACAGACAGGGGCCTACGAGCAGTACTTC.

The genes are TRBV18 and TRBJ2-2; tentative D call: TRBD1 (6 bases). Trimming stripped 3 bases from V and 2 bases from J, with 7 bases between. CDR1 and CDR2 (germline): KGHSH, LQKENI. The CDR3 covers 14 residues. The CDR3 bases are TGTGCCAGCTCACCCGGGACAAACACCGGGGAGCTGTTTTTT. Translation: CASSPGTNTGELFF. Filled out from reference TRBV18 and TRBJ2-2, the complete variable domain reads NAGVMQNPRHLVRRRGQEARLRCSPMKGHSHVYWYRQLPEEGLKFMVYLQKENIIDESGMPKERFSAEFPKEGPSILRIQQVVRGDSAAYFCASSPGTNTGELFFGEGSRLTVL.

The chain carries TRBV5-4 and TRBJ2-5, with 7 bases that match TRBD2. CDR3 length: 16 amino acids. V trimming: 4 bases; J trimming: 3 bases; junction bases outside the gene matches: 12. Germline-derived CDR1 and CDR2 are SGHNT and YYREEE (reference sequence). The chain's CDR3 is CASSLAGRVGEETQYF. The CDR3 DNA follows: TGTGCCAGCAGCCTGGCAGGGAGGGTGGGGGAAGAGACCCAGTACTTC.

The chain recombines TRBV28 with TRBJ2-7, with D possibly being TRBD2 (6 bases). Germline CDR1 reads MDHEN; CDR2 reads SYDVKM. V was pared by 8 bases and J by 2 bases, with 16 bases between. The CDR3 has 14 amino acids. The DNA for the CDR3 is TGTGCCAGCGGTTCAAGCGGGCCGACCTACGAGCAGTACTTC. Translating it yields CASGSSGPTYEQYF.

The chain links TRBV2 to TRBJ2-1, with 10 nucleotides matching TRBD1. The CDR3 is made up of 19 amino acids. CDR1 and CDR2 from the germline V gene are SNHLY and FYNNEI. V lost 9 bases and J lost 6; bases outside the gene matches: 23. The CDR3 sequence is CASPGTGDRGVRSINEQFF. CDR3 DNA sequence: TGTGCCAGTCCCGGGACAGGGGACCGGGGAGTCCGTTCCATCAATGAGCAGTTCTTC.

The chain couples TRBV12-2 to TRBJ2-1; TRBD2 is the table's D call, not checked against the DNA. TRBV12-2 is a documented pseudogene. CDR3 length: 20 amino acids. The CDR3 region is CASRSRAGLAGLSSYNEQFF. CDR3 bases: TGTGCAAGTCGCTCCCGGGCGGGACTAGCGGGACTTAGCTCCTACAATGAGCAGTTCTTC.

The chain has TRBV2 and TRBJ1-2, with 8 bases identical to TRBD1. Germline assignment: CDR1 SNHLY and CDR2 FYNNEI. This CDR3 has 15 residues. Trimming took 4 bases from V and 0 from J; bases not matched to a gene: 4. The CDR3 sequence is CASSADRGSNYGYTF. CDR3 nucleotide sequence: TGTGCCAGCAGTGCCGACAGGGGCTCTAACTATGGCTACACCTTC.

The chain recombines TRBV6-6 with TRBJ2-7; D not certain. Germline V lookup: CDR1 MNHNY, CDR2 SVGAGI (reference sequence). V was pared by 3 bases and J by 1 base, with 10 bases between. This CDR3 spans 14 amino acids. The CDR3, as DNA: TGTGCCAGCAGTTATTTACACACATCCTACGAGCAGTACTTC. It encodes CASSYLHTSYEQYF.